This is a list of T cell receptor beta chains from one sample in a study of vaccination and CD4 T cells after COVID-19. TCRdb re-called the PCR reads through MiXCR, storing one row per CDR3 protein. In the table there are some 10,000 distinct CDR3 sequences, approximately 70% of which are singletons. Antigen specificity for these receptors is unknown. The specimen was CD4+ T cells from blood, cultured in vitro. These receptors came from a human donor who had recovered from COVID-19. CDR3s include the opening cysteine and the closing phenylalanine or tryptophan. D genes are given only for firm matches. Size tells how often a clone was seen (once, few, many) or the class of an expanded clone, and some rows leave it out.

once	TRBV5-1	TRBD1	TRBJ2-7	CASSPGQSYEQYF	TGCGCCAGCAGCCCGGGACAGTCCTACGAGCAGTACTTC
.	TRBV27	.	TRBJ1-5	CASSLSGQSNQPQHF	TGTGCCAGCAGTTTAAGCGGACAGAGCAATCAGCCCCAGCATTTT
.	TRBV2	.	TRBJ1-2	CARHGYTF	TGTGCCAGACATGGCTACACCTTC
.	TRBV21-1	.	TRBJ2-1	CASSKAGGQGSGNEQFF	TGTGCCAGCAGCAAAGCGGGGGGACAGGGGTCCGGGAATGAGCAGTTCTTC
.	TRBV6-1	.	TRBJ2-5	CASRLLGTRGQEETQYF	TGTGCCAGCAGGCTACTCGGTACGCGAGGACAAGAAGAGACCCAGTACTTC
.	TRBV27	.	TRBJ2-3	CASSPLRTDTQYF	TGTGCCAGCAGTCCCCTTCGCACAGATACGCAGTATTTT
.	TRBV6-1	TRBD2	TRBJ2-7	CASTRGGGGHSYEQYF	TGTGCCAGCACCCGCGGGGGGGGGGGGCACTCCTACGAGCAGTACTTC
few	TRBV7-3	TRBD1	TRBJ1-1	CASSSQTGGNTEAFF	TGTGCCAGCAGCTCTCAGACAGGGGGTAACACTGAAGCTTTCTTT
.	TRBV7-2	TRBD1	TRBJ1-5	CASSLVGTGSNQPQHF	TGTGCCAGCAGCTTAGTAGGGACAGGGAGCAATCAGCCCCAGCATTTT
.	TRBV29-1	.	TRBJ2-1	CSAVVGTSVTNEQFF	TGCAGCGCTGTGGTTGGGACGTCGGTCACCAATGAGCAGTTCTTC
.	TRBV6-1	.	TRBJ2-2	CASSGRNGSGAGELFF	TGTGCCAGCAGCGGCCGAAACGGCTCGGGGGCTGGGGAGCTGTTTTTT
.	TRBV6-2/TRBV6-3	.	TRBJ1-5	CASSYFGGGNQPQHF	TGTGCCAGCAGTTACTTTGGGGGTGGCAATCAGCCCCAGCATTTT
.	TRBV5-1	TRBD1	TRBJ1-6	CASSSVPTGTFLGSPLHF	TGCGCCAGCAGCTCGGTACCGACAGGGACTTTTCTTGGTTCACCCCTCCACTTT
once	TRBV5-4	.	TRBJ1-5	CASSLFGGGNQPQHF	TGTGCCAGCAGCTTGTTCGGGGGAGGCAATCAGCCCCAGCATTTT
.	TRBV7-7	.	TRBJ2-7	CASSTQLGYEQYF	TGTGCCAGCAGCACACAGCTGGGTTACGAGCAGTACTTC
.	TRBV19	.	TRBJ1-5	CASRGQARVQPQHF	TGTGCCAGTAGAGGGCAGGCTAGGGTTCAGCCCCAGCATTTT
large	TRBV24-1	.	TRBJ1-2	CATSDPRTVVGYTF	TGTGCCACCAGTGATCCAAGGACCGTCGTGGGCTACACCTTC
.	TRBV24-1	TRBD1	TRBJ2-3	CATRDSRLGDTQYF	TGTGCCACCCGGGACAGCCGCCTAGGAGATACGCAGTATTTT
.	TRBV15	TRBD2	TRBJ2-5	CATSRLGLLGRVSQETQYF	TGTGCCACCAGCAGATTGGGGTTATTGGGGAGGGTCTCCCAAGAGACCCAGTACTTC
.	TRBV7-3	TRBD2	TRBJ2-3	CASSLSPTLASVTDTQYF	TGTGCCAGCAGCTTAAGCCCAACACTAGCGTCAGTCACAGATACGCAGTATTTT
.	TRBV7-7	.	TRBJ2-5	CASSPLPQETQYF	TGTGCCAGCAGCCCTTTACCCCAAGAGACCCAGTACTTC
.	TRBV7-2	TRBD1	TRBJ1-1	CASSHLDRVSAEAFF	TGTGCCAGCAGCCACCTGGACAGGGTATCTGCTGAAGCTTTCTTT
.	TRBV6-1	TRBD1	TRBJ2-5	CASSGDRGWSETQYF	TGTGCCAGCAGCGGGGACAGGGGTTGGTCGGAGACCCAGTACTTC
.	TRBV6-1	.	TRBJ1-5	CASRPRRTYSNQPQHF	TGTGCCAGCAGACCCCGACGGACTTATAGCAATCAGCCCCAGCATTTT
medium-sized	TRBV4-3	.	TRBJ2-7	CASSQDSTIRVYEQYF	TGCGCCAGCAGCCAAGATAGTACTATACGAGTTTACGAGCAGTACTTC
.	TRBV20-1	.	TRBJ1-6	CSASRAQISNSPLHF	TGCAGTGCTAGTAGAGCCCAAATTAGTAATTCACCCCTCCACTTT
once	TRBV15	.	TRBJ1-5	CATSKGFIGSNQPQHF	TGTGCCACCAGTAAAGGATTTATAGGGAGCAATCAGCCCCAGCATTTT
.	TRBV30	TRBD1	TRBJ1-5	CAWGGQGLQPQHF	TGTGCCTGGGGGGGACAGGGGTTACAGCCCCAGCATTTT
.	TRBV7-2	TRBD2	TRBJ2-1	CASSLAGLAAPNEQFF	TGTGCCAGCAGCTTAGCGGGACTAGCGGCCCCTAATGAGCAGTTCTTC
.	TRBV6-2/TRBV6-3	.	TRBJ1-1	CASSVRLGTNTEAFF	TGTGCCAGCAGCGTTAGATTAGGGACGAACACTGAAGCTTTCTTT
.	TRBV27	.	TRBJ2-5	CASSRLGAAGETQYF	TGTGCCAGCAGTCGGTTAGGGGCTGCGGGTGAGACCCAGTACTTC
.	TRBV19	.	TRBJ1-6	CASSPPHRGGRSPLHF	TGTGCCAGTAGCCCTCCTCACCGCGGGGGGCGGTCACCCCTCCACTTT
.	TRBV12-3/TRBV12-4	TRBD1	TRBJ2-1	CASSLDRSSYNEQFF	TGTGCCAGCAGTTTGGACAGGAGCTCCTACAATGAGCAGTTCTTC
.	TRBV20-1	.	TRBJ1-1	CSAQRRNTEAFF	TGCAGTGCCCAGCGGAGGAACACTGAAGCTTTCTTT
.	TRBV7-2	.	TRBJ1-1	CASTVSVAGNTEAFF	TGTGCCAGCACCGTTTCCGTAGCAGGGAACACTGAAGCTTTCTTT
.	TRBV27	TRBD1	TRBJ1-3	CASSPTTGTNTIYF	TGTGCCAGCAGTCCTACGACAGGGACAAACACCATATATTTT
.	TRBV7-2	.	TRBJ1-6	CASSLGGYNSPLHF	TGTGCCAGCAGCTTAGGGGGTTATAATTCACCCCTCCACTTT
.	TRBV7-9	TRBD1	TRBJ1-2	CASSLARQGLGGYTF	TGTGCCAGCAGCTTAGCGCGACAGGGCTTAGGAGGCTACACCTTC
.	TRBV6-1	.	TRBJ2-7	CASRRGANYEQYF	TGTGCCAGCAGGCGTGGGGCCAACTACGAGCAGTACTTC
.	TRBV6-1	.	TRBJ2-7	CASSSAAYEQYF	TGTGCCAGCAGCTCTGCAGCCTACGAGCAGTACTTC
.	TRBV7-2	.	TRBJ1-6	CAGSLGFSQTLVNSPLHF	TGTGCCGGCAGCTTAGGGTTTAGTCAGACTCTGGTGAATTCACCCCTCCACTTT
.	TRBV6-2/TRBV6-3	.	TRBJ1-5	CASSLRTRASNQPQHF	TGTGCCAGCAGTCTTAGGACACGGGCTAGCAATCAGCCCCAGCATTTT
once	TRBV28	TRBD1	TRBJ1-3	CASTAGTAGNTIYF	TGTGCCAGCACCGCAGGGACAGCTGGAAACACCATATATTTT
.	TRBV20-1	.	TRBJ1-2	CSAPPPGFYGYTF	TGCAGTGCTCCCCCCCCCGGGTTCTATGGCTACACCTTC
once	TRBV4-3	TRBD2	TRBJ2-1	CASSQFLTLAGGNNEQFF	TGCGCCAGCAGCCAGTTCCTTACTCTAGCGGGAGGGAACAATGAGCAGTTCTTC
.	TRBV7-2	TRBD1	TRBJ2-3	CASSLDRGRTDTQYF	TGTGCCAGCAGCTTAGACAGGGGGCGCACAGATACGCAGTATTTT
.	TRBV29-1	.	TRBJ2-7	CSVEYYTDSYEQYF	TGCAGCGTTGAATATTATACAGACTCCTACGAGCAGTACTTC
few	TRBV20-1	.	TRBJ1-6	CSVRLRSYNSPLHF	TGCAGTGTCAGGTTGAGGTCCTATAATTCACCCCTCCACTTT
.	TRBV20-1	TRBD1	TRBJ2-5	CSATGGSGVGETQYF	TGCAGTGCCACAGGGGGGTCGGGTGTGGGGGAGACCCAGTACTTC
.	TRBV20-1	.	TRBJ2-5	CSAKILETQYF	TGCAGTGCTAAAATTCTAGAGACCCAGTACTTC
.	TRBV20-1	TRBD2	TRBJ2-7	CSAPGGGNYEQYF	TGCAGTGCCCCCGGGGGGGGAAACTACGAGCAGTACTTC
.	TRBV30	.	TRBJ1-3	CAWAGNTIYF	TGTGCCTGGGCTGGAAACACCATATATTTT
few	TRBV7-9	.	TRBJ1-5	CASSSSGENQPQHF	TGTGCCAGCAGCTCGTCAGGGGAGAATCAGCCCCAGCATTTT
few	TRBV12-3/TRBV12-4	.	TRBJ1-2	CASSLSGVGGYGYTF	TGTGCCAGCAGTTTAAGCGGGGTTGGGGGCTATGGCTACACCTTC
.	TRBV20-1	TRBD2	TRBJ2-7	CSAPRLAAEQYF	TGCAGTGCCCCGCGGCTAGCGGCCGAGCAGTACTTC
.	TRBV7-9	.	TRBJ1-5	CASSSGARAGQPQHF	TGTGCCAGCAGCTCAGGGGCCCGAGCGGGTCAGCCCCAGCATTTT
.	TRBV10-3	.	TRBJ1-2	CASSPLVHGYTF	TGTGCCAGCAGTCCCCTCGTCCATGGCTACACCTTC
once	TRBV6-2/TRBV6-3	.	TRBJ2-7	CASHPVRRSPAGEQYF	TGTGCCAGCCACCCCGTTAGAAGGTCGCCGGCGGGAGAGCAGTACTTC
few	TRBV5-1	.	TRBJ2-3	CASSLRLGTDTQYF	TGCGCCAGCAGCTTGAGGTTAGGGACAGATACGCAGTATTTT
.	TRBV6-5	.	TRBJ1-1	CASSSFTEAFF	TGTGCCAGCAGTTCCTTCACTGAAGCTTTCTTT